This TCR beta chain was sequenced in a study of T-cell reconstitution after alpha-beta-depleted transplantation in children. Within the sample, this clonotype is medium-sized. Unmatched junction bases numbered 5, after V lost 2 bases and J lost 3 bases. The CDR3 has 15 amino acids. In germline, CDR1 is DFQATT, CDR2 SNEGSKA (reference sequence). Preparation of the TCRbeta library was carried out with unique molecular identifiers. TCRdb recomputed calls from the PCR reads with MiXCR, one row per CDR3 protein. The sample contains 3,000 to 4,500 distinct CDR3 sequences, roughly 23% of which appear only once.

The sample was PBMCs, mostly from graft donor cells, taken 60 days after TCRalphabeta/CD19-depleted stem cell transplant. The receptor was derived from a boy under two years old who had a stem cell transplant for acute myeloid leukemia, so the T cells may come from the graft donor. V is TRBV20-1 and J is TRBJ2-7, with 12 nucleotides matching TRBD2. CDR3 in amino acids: CSARTLAGGNYEQYV. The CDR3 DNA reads TGCAGTGCTAGAACCCTAGCGGGGGGGAACTACGAGCAGTACGTC.